Sequencing of this T cell receptor beta chain was carried out in a study of CD4+ T cells in melanoma. Concerning this clone: Its antigen is currently unknown.

Using immunoSEQ multiplex PCR, the repertoire was profiled, and TCRdb retains in-frame clones only, with some absent. The sample records around 100,000 clones, about nine tenths being singletons. Points from the study as a whole: CD8+ T cell, macrophage and B cell function reportedly correlated with neoantigen-specific CD4+ T cells. Diverse differentiation states were reported for melanoma neoantigen-specific CD4+ T cells.

The CDR3 covers 11 residues. The germline V gene encodes CDR1 DFQATT and CDR2 SNEGSKA (reference sequence). Trimming cost V 7 bases and J 7 bases; bases outside gene matches: 5. The chain combines TRBV20-1 with TRBJ1-2, with 8 positions matching TRBD1. The sample consisted of peripheral blood. The TCR comes from a human donor with melanoma. CDR3 coding DNA: TGCAGTGGTGACAGGGGCCGTGGCTACACCTTC. Its protein product is CSGDRGRGYTF.